What follows are 27 T cell receptor beta chains derived from one specimen sequenced in a study of identical twins (dated by TCRdb to about 2016). Libraries came from 5' RACE. The sequencer listed for this sample is Illumina HiSeq 2000. TCRdb's own reprocessing of the public reads used fastp at Q25 and MiXCR and kept productive beta chains. Identical CDR3 protein sequences are pooled into one entry, listed with their most common genes and DNA. This sample gives a few hundred thousand distinct CDR3 sequences in total; about 8.3% of them show up just once. The ten largest clones take up less than 4% of the sample. These same data were also listed under a study on yellow fever vaccine responses in identical twins.

The sequenced material came from CD8+ T cells sorted from blood. The receptors derive from a woman between 18 and 30 years old in good health.

At least ten counts were recorded for this clonotype. V and J are TRBV7-9 and TRBJ1-6; D gene ambiguous. Germline-derived CDR1 and CDR2 are SEHNR and FQNEAQ (reference sequence). This CDR3 comprises 16 residues. Trimming pared 6 bases from V and 0 bases from J, leaving 12 bases between. The CDR3 DNA sequence: TGTGCCAGCAGGTCCGGACTTCCCTCCTATAATTCACCCCTCCACTTT. Translated, it gives CASRSGLPSYNSPLHF.

The rearrangement uses TRBV5-6 and TRBJ2-7, with 10 bases fitting TRBD1. The V gene's germline CDR1 is SGHDT and CDR2 YYEEEE. This CDR3 is built from 13 residues. V was pared by 5 bases and J by 5 bases, with 4 bases of the junction left unmatched. Here the CDR3 DNA reads TGTGCCAGCAGTGGGACAGGGGCCCACGAGCAGTACTTC. Amino acids: CASSGTGAHEQYF.

This clonotype was recorded a few times. The chain uses TRBV7-6 and TRBJ2-7, with TRBD2 matching over 9 bases. J gave up 2 bases and V 3 bases, and 5 bases lay outside the gene matches. There are 15 residues in the CDR3. Germline CDR1 and CDR2: SGHVS and FNYEAQ. Here the CDR3 reads CASSLKSGGTYEQYF. Written as DNA, the CDR3 is TGTGCCAGCAGCTTGAAGAGCGGGGGGACCTACGAGCAGTACTTC.

The rearrangement uses TRBV20-1 and TRBJ2-7; maybe TRBD2 (6 bases). Trimming cost V 4 bases and J 2 bases, with 12 bases left between them. The germline V gene has CDR1 DFQATT and CDR2 SNEGSKA (reference sequence). This CDR3 has 13 amino acids. This chain's CDR3 is CSANPGLTYEQYF. The CDR3 DNA follows: TGCAGTGCTAACCCGGGACTTACCTACGAGCAGTACTTC.

This clonotype was picked up a small number of times. The chain couples TRBV11-2 to TRBJ2-5; perhaps TRBD1 as D (6 bases). Looked up from germline, CDR1 is SGHAT and CDR2 is FQNNGV. V was pared by 5 bases and J by 5 bases, with 21 bases between. The length of the CDR3 is 16 residues. The DNA of the CDR3 is TGTGCCAGCAGCCACGCGGACAGTCCAAAAAGGGAGACCCAGTACTTC. The encoded protein is CASSHADSPKRETQYF.

This clonotype was counted at least ten times. The V call is TRBV29-1, the J call TRBJ2-2, with TRBD2 matching 11 bases. The CDR3 is made up of 15 amino acids. Germline loops: CDR1 SQVTM, CDR2 ANQGSEA. Trimming cost V 3 bases and J 5 bases; bases outside gene matches: 5. The CDR3 protein is CSVDPTSGKTGELFF. The CDR3 DNA follows: TGCAGCGTTGACCCGACTAGCGGGAAGACCGGGGAGCTGTTTTTT.

The rearrangement joins TRBV3-1 to TRBJ2-7; no reliable D call. V was trimmed by 0 bases and J by 4 bases, leaving 10 bases between them. Looked up from germline, CDR1 is LGHDT and CDR2 is YNNKEL (reference sequence). This CDR3 is 14 amino acids long. The CDR3 DNA reads as TGTGCCAGCAGCCAAGAGCAAGGTGGATACGAGCAGTACTTC. Translation gives CASSQEQGGYEQYF.

CDR3 nucleotides: TGTGCCAGCAGCCCTGAGGACAGAGGTTTCTACGAGCAGTACTTC. Translated: CASSPEDRGFYEQYF. This chain links TRBV3-1 with TRBJ2-7; TRBD1 is a possible D gene (6 bases). The ends were cut back, 4 bases at V and 3 bases at J, with 16 bases in the middle. The CDR3 is 15 amino acids. Germline V gene sequence: CDR1 LGHDT, CDR2 YNNKEL (reference sequence).

The J gene is TRBJ2-5, the V gene TRBV15; perhaps TRBD2 as D (6 bases). From germline, CDR1 is LNHNV and CDR2 YYDKDF (reference sequence). The CDR3 extends over 14 amino acids. V was clipped by 0 bases and J by 4 bases, with 9 bases between them. Here the CDR3 reads CATSRDRGAETQYF. Written as DNA, the CDR3 is TGTGCCACCAGCAGAGATCGCGGGGCAGAGACCCAGTACTTC. The full variable domain, in which reference TRBV15 and TRBJ2-5 provide the parts outside the CDR3, is DAMVIQNPRYQVTQFGKPVTLSCSQTLNHNVMYWYQQKSSQAPKLLFHYYDKDFNNEADTPDNFQSRRPNTSFCFLDIRSPGLGDTAMYLCATSRDRGAETQYFGPGTRLLVL.

In its sample, this clonotype was seen a few times. This chain connects TRBV15 to TRBJ2-5, with a tentative D call TRBD2 (5 bases). The length of the CDR3 is 13 residues. Germline CDR1 LNHNV, CDR2 YYDKDF (reference sequence). The ends were cut back, 9 bases at V and 2 bases at J, with 13 bases in the middle. CDR3 coding DNA: TGTGCCACTCGGGAACGAGGTCAAGAGACCCAGTACTTC. Its translation: CATRERGQETQYF.

V gene TRBV19 combines with J gene TRBJ2-7; D perhaps matches TRBD1 (5 bases). The ends were cut back, 4 bases at V and 6 bases at J, with 10 bases in the middle. CDR1 LNHDA and CDR2 SQIVND come from the germline V gene (reference sequence). CDR3 size: 12 residues. Here the CDR3 DNA reads TGTGCCAGTAGTACGAGCCAGGGCGAGCAGTACTTC. It is translated as CASSTSQGEQYF. Based on the CDR3 plus reference TRBV19 and TRBJ2-7, the full variable domain is DGGITQSPKYLFRKEGQNVTLSCEQNLNHDAMYWYRQDPGQGLRLIYYSQIVNDFQKGDIAEGYSVSREKKESFPLTVTSAQKNPTAFYLCASSTSQGEQYFGPGTRLTVT.

This clonotype was recorded at least ten times. V gene TRBV11-2 combines with J gene TRBJ2-5, with 9 bases aligning to TRBD2. After removal of 0 bases from V and 2 bases from J, the junction contained 4 bases not matched to a gene. Germline V gene data show CDR1 as SGHAT and CDR2 as FQNNGV. CDR3 length: 16 amino acids. CDR3 residues: CASSLDWRGGQETQYF. The CDR3 DNA reads as TGTGCCAGCAGCTTAGATTGGCGGGGGGGACAAGAGACCCAGTACTTC.

The table lists this clonotype with a few counts. The chain links TRBV5-1 to TRBJ2-5, with TRBD1 as a possible D gene (6 bases). Germline CDR1 SGHRS, CDR2 YFSETQ. CDR3 length: 18 residues. V was shortened by 1 base and J by 10 bases, with 29 bases between the two germline ends. The chain's CDR3 is CASSLYRPGRTVEGGQYF. CDR3 coding DNA: TGCGCCAGCAGCTTGTATCGTCCGGGACGTACCGTGGAAGGGGGCCAGTACTTC. The full variable domain, completed using reference TRBV5-1 and TRBJ2-5, is KAGVTQTPRYLIKTRGQQVTLSCSPISGHRSVSWYQQTPGQGLQFLFEYFSETQRNKGNFPGRFSGRQFSNSRSEMNVSTLELGDSALYLCASSLYRPGRTVEGGQYFGPGTRLLVL.

This clonotype was counted many times. The V gene is TRBV6-2 or TRBV6-3, the J gene TRBJ2-1; D perhaps matches TRBD2 (6 bases). Per the germline V gene, CDR1 is MNHEY and CDR2 is SVGEGT. The length of the CDR3 is 15 residues. Trimming removed 2 bases from V and 8 bases from J, with 16 bases in between. CDR3 amino acids: CASSYIGAGPDEQFF. CDR3 DNA sequence: TGTGCCAGCAGTTACATTGGGGCGGGACCCGATGAGCAGTTCTTC.

The rearrangement joins TRBV19 to TRBJ2-4, with a weak D call TRBD1 (5 bases). The germline V gene encodes CDR1 LNHDA and CDR2 SQIVND (reference sequence). The germline V and J ends were trimmed by 10 bases and 6 bases, with 16 bases remaining between them. The CDR3 is 13 amino acids. This CDR3 reads CATADRTRNIQYF. The DNA of the CDR3 is TGTGCCACCGCAGACAGAACGAGAAACATTCAGTACTTC.

This clonotype was counted ten times or more. The chain links TRBV29-1 to TRBJ2-3; D gene unclear. The CDR3 covers 12 residues. Between the trimmed V and J ends, which lost 3 bases and 4 bases, there was a span of 8 bases. Germline V gene sequence: CDR1 SQVTM, CDR2 ANQGSEA. The CDR3 nucleotides are TGCAGCGTTGATGTGAGGCCAGATACGCAGTATTTT. Amino acids: CSVDVRPDTQYF.

This clonotype was detected many times. The chain links TRBV28 to TRBJ1-3; TRBD1 is a possible D gene (5 bases). The CDR3 sequence is 13 residues long. Germline V gives CDR1 MDHEN, CDR2 SYDVKM. The V and J ends lost 7 bases and 4 bases respectively, with 11 bases between them. This CDR3 reads CASTDSWGNTIYF. The CDR3 region has the DNA TGTGCCAGCACTGACAGCTGGGGAAACACCATATATTTT.

This clonotype was observed a handful of times. The chain carries TRBV12-3 or TRBV12-4 and TRBJ2-2; TRBD2 matches at 7 bases. V was clipped by 3 bases and J by 1 base; unmatched bases: 8. The CDR3 loop spans 17 amino acids. The CDR3 loop is CASSFPEREVNTGELFF. CDR3 DNA sequence: TGTGCCAGCAGTTTTCCCGAACGGGAGGTGAACACCGGGGAGCTGTTTTTT.

V is TRBV27 and J is TRBJ2-1, with 12 bases aligning to TRBD2. Trimming cost V 4 bases and J 3 bases; bases outside gene matches: 7. The length of the CDR3 is 17 residues. CDR1 and CDR2 from the germline V gene are MNHEY and SMNVEV (reference sequence). CDR3 amino acids: CASSSRLAGDYYNEQFF. The CDR3 DNA is TGTGCCAGCAGTTCCCGACTAGCGGGAGATTACTACAATGAGCAGTTCTTC.

There are many counts of this clonotype. The chain is built from TRBV29-1 and TRBJ2-7; a weak D match, TRBD1 (5 bases). The CDR3 sequence is 12 residues long. V was cut by 4 bases and J by 6 bases, with 13 bases left in between. Germline CDR1 and CDR2: SQVTM and ANQGSEA. CDR3 sequence (DNA): TGCAGCGTTGTGCAACAGGCCGGCGAGCAGTACTTC. Residues: CSVVQQAGEQYF.

This chain's CDR3 is CASSLIMEDTDTQYF. CDR3 sequence (DNA): TGTGCCAGCAGCTTAATAATGGAGGACACAGATACGCAGTATTTT. The rearrangement links TRBV7-9 to TRBJ2-3, with D maybe TRBD2 (5 bases). Germline-derived CDR1 and CDR2 are SEHNR and FQNEAQ (reference sequence). The CDR3 spans 15 residues. V lost 2 bases to trimming and J lost 2 bases, with 11 bases between them.

CDR3 in DNA: TGTGCCAGCAGCCAAGACATGCGGCGGGAGGCCCCCGAGCAGTACTTC. This encodes CASSQDMRREAPEQYF. V is TRBV3-1 and J is TRBJ2-7, with 8 bases aligning to TRBD2. The germline gives CDR1 LGHDT, CDR2 YNNKEL (reference sequence). The J segment lost 6 bases and the V segment lost 0 bases, leaving 10 bases of the junction unmatched. The CDR3 is 16 amino acids.

This clonotype was detected a few times. The V call is TRBV15, the J call TRBJ2-5; D gene unclear. Between the trimmed V and J ends, which lost 4 bases and 1 base, there was a span of 7 bases. The CDR3 runs to 13 residues. Looked up from germline, CDR1 is LNHNV and CDR2 is YYDKDF (reference sequence). This chain's CDR3 is CATSMGIQETQYF. The CDR3 nucleotides are TGTGCCACCAGCATGGGGATCCAAGAGACCCAGTACTTC. Full variable domain (missing parts from reference TRBV15 and TRBJ2-5): DAMVIQNPRYQVTQFGKPVTLSCSQTLNHNVMYWYQQKSSQAPKLLFHYYDKDFNNEADTPDNFQSRRPNTSFCFLDIRSPGLGDTAMYLCATSMGIQETQYFGPGTRLLVL.

This clonotype was counted ten times or more. The chain links TRBV7-9 to TRBJ2-1; no clear D gene. Per germline, CDR1 SEHNR and CDR2 FQNEAQ (reference sequence). This CDR3 contains 17 residues. V lost 7 bases and J 1 base, leaving 20 bases between the germline ends. DNA for the CDR3: TGTGCCAGCAACTCCTATTTCGGCCAGGAGTCCTACAATGAGCAGTTCTTC. It encodes CASNSYFGQESYNEQFF.

The V call is TRBV11-2, the J call TRBJ2-7; TRBD1 matches 9 bases. This CDR3 has 15 amino acids. V trimming: 1 base; J trimming: 3 bases; junction bases outside the gene matches: 4. In germline, CDR1 is SGHAT, CDR2 FQNNGV. This CDR3 is CASSLGDRDLYEQYF. The DNA of the CDR3 is TGTGCCAGCAGCTTAGGGGACAGGGATCTCTACGAGCAGTACTTC.

At least ten counts were recorded for this clonotype. This rearrangement joins TRBV10-3 to TRBJ2-1; TRBD2 aligns across 12 bases. CDR1 is ENHRY and CDR2 is SYGVKD in the germline V gene. The CDR3 has 17 amino acids. V gave up 3 bases and J gave up 5 bases; unmatched junction bases: 8. The CDR3 loop reads CAISDPLAGGDNNEQFF. The CDR3 nucleotides read TGTGCCATCAGTGACCCGCTAGCGGGGGGGGACAACAATGAGCAGTTCTTC.

Only a few counts were recorded for this clonotype. The chain uses TRBV5-5 and TRBJ2-1; 7 bases are a match to TRBD1. CDR1 is SGHKS, CDR2 YYEKEE, per germline (reference sequence). The V and J ends lost 1 base and 0 bases, in that order; junction bases with no gene match: 7. The CDR3 runs 17 residues. This CDR3 reads CASSLRVAGGSYNEQFF. The CDR3 DNA sequence: TGTGCCAGCAGCTTGAGGGTGGCAGGGGGCTCCTACAATGAGCAGTTCTTC.